This TCR beta chain came from a study of metastatic and nonmetastatic thyroid tumors (dated by TCRdb to 2018 to 2020). With respect to the entire study: Repertoires were compared across peripheral blood and tumor or nodule tissue samples from malignant and benign thyroid patients. Results and caveats for the whole study, not just this receptor: In both blood and tumor samples, malignant tumors were reported to have significantly higher TCR beta diversity than benign nodules.

This clone was recorded many times. Its antigen remains unidentified. One base away there is no much larger clone; base qualities are not given. The library was built by means of PCR. Instrument on record: Illumina HiSeq 4000. High-throughput sequencing was used to profile the CDR3 region of the TCR beta-chain in every patient. For the original study's pipeline: Drawing on CDR3 differences between clinicopathological groups, the researchers built a classifier meant to tell apart patients with distant-metastatic papillary thyroid cancer. Repertoire diversity was assessed with the Shannon index, and tumor-blood repertoire similarity with the Morisita-Horn index. TCRdb took the public reads, trimmed them with fastp at Q25, ran MiXCR for clone calling and kept in-frame beta chains. The V and J calls were determined by TCRdb, not by the authors. Recorded for this sample are some 16,000 clones; 15% to 18% of them occurred a single time. The ten largest make up approximately 15% of the sample.

None of the patients had been given any treatment before thyroid surgery. Using T-cell receptor beta sequencing, the researchers looked back retrospectively at clinical samples from patients, gathered between about 2012 and 2018. V lost 2 bases and J lost 7 bases; the stretch between them is 8 bases long. Including cysteine and phenylalanine, the CDR3 has 13 amino acids. Only CDR3 DNA is held: 39 bases, read in frame from base 1. CDR1 and CDR2 (WSHSY, SAAADI) derive from the germline V gene. The chain is encoded by TRBV10-2 joined to TRBJ1-4; a weak D assignment points to TRBD1 (5 bases agree). Material: blood. This sequence was found in a female donor with papillary thyroid cancer or a benign thyroid nodule (not recorded which). Some clones in this sample may be carry-over from other donors' samples. The DNA reads TGCGCCAGCAGTGAGGGGGGTTTTGAAAAACTGTTTTTT. Protein translation: CASSEGGFEKLFF.